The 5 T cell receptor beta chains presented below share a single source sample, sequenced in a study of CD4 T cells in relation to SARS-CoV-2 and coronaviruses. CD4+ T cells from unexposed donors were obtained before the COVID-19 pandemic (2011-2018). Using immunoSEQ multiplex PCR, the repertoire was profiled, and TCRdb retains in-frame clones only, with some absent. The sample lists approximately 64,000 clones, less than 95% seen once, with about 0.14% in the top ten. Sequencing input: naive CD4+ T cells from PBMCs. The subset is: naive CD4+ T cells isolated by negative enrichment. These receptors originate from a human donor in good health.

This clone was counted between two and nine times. CDR3 DNA: TGTGCCAGCAGCTTCCATCGTCAGGGAGCTAATGAAAAACTGTTTTTT. Residues: CASSFHRQGANEKLFF. The rearrangement uses TRBV7-9 and TRBJ1-4; a possible D gene is TRBD1 (5 bases). Germline CDR1 and CDR2: SEHNR and FQNEAQ (reference sequence). This CDR3 region has 16 residues. The V end was cut by 3 bases, the J end by 3 bases, with 14 bases between.

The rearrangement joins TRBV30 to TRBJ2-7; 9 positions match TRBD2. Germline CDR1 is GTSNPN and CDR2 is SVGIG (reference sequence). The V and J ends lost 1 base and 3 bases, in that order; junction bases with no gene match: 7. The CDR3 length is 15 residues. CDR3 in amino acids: CAWSAVVAGDYEQYF. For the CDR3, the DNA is TGTGCCTGGAGTGCCGTAGTAGCGGGAGACTACGAGCAGTACTTC. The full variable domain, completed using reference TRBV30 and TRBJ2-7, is SQTIHQWPATLVQPVGSPLSLECTVEGTSNPNLYWYRQAAGRGLQLLFYSVGIGQISSEVPQNLSASRPQDRQFILSSKKLLLSDSGFYLCAWSAVVAGDYEQYFGPGTRLTVT.

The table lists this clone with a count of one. Here the CDR3 DNA reads TGTGCCAGTAGGGGGACATCCAAAAACATTCAGTACTTC. Its translation: CASRGTSKNIQYF. The V call is TRBV19, the J call TRBJ2-4, with a tentative D call TRBD1 (6 bases). This CDR3 has 13 amino acids. Trimming stripped 6 bases from V and 2 bases from J, with 8 bases between. Germline V lookup: CDR1 LNHDA, CDR2 SQIVND (reference sequence).

The CDR3 DNA follows: TGTGCCAGCCGGGGGGGACTACACTACGAGCAGTACTTC. It translates to CASRGGLHYEQYF. V usage is TRBV28 and J usage is TRBJ2-7; TRBD2 agrees at 8 bases. This CDR3 comprises 13 residues. With V trimmed by 8 bases and J by 3 bases, 6 bases remained unmatched. CDR1 and CDR2 (germline): MDHEN, SYDVKM.

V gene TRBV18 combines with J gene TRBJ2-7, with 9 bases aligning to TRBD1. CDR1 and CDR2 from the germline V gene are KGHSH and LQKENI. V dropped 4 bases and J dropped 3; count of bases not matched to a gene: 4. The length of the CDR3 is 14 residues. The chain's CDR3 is CASSRTGAIYEQYF. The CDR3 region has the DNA TGTGCCAGCTCACGGACAGGGGCGATCTACGAGCAGTACTTC.